This T cell receptor (beta chain) originates from a study of T cell responses to AZD1222 COVID-19 vaccine. Whole-study findings and limits: Reports say nearly half of spike-specific TCRs go after unmutated variant regions. Vaccination with two AZD1222 doses was followed by a rise in Spike-specific TCR breadth and depth.

V lost 4 bases to trimming and J lost 4 bases, with 11 bases between them. Germline assignment: CDR1 SGHTS and CDR2 YDEGEE. This CDR3 contains 13 residues. Only in-frame clones appear in the TCRdb table, and some are missing; sequencing was by immunoSEQ multiplex PCR. The data contain about 200,000 clones, less than 95% of them singletons. As regards this clone: Its antigen is still unknown.

The clonotype was recovered from an adult who received the MenACWY meningococcal vaccine as a control. The rearrangement joins TRBV5-8 to TRBJ1-2, with D unclear. The source was peripheral blood, collected 28 days after the second dose of the MenACWY control vaccine. Here the CDR3 DNA reads TGTGCCAGCAGCCCCGAGGACTCCTATGGCTACACCTTC. It specifies CASSPEDSYGYTF.